Listed here is a single TCR beta chain. Its specificity is unknown. Each donor was healthy, and each was a bone marrow donor. Germline-derived CDR1 and CDR2 are LGHNA and YNFKEQ. The CDR3 covers 15 residues. After removal of 4 bases from V and 8 bases from J, the junction contained 9 bases not matched to a gene. The PCR employed 60 Vbeta primers together with 13 Jbeta primers. TCRdb keeps only in-frame clones here, not all; method: immunoSEQ multiplex PCR. Of some 160,000 clones listed, over 60% were seen once; the top ten hold around 1.6%. This entry comes from a study of cytomegalovirus exposure and HLA in healthy donors. Study results and caveats: In vitro experiments confirmed that three CMV-associated chains were specific for CMV antigens. The classifier, whose performance was assessed in both the original and validation cohorts, reportedly diagnosed cytomegalovirus status with high specificity and sensitivity. Immune exposure information available was restricted to CMV serostatus.

This clonotype originated in a woman under 40 in good health and CMV-seronegative. The chain uses TRBV4-2 and TRBJ1-4, with 8 bases aligning to TRBD1. Sequenced: PBMCs. CDR3: CASSPNQGAWEKLFF. The CDR3 DNA reads TGTGCCAGCAGCCCAAATCAGGGGGCTTGGGAAAAACTGTTTTTT.